Listed below are T cell receptor beta chains from one sample, sequenced in a study of vaccination effects on CD4 cells after COVID-19. Their specific antigens are unknown. The method was immunoSEQ multiplex PCR; TCRdb's version includes in-frame clones alone and lacks a portion of them. The sample holds nearly 25,000 clones, approximately 69% seen once. The sequencing used CD4+ T cells from PBMCs cultured with SARS-CoV-2 spike peptides, collected after COVID-19 vaccination. The source of these receptors is a human donor who received a COVID-19 vaccine. The CDR3 runs from the conserved cysteine through the conserved F or W. D genes are given only for firm matches. The size entry is marked missing in some rows and otherwise reads once, few, many or a size class.

j_gene: TRBJ1-3; abundance: few; v_gene: TRBV6-1; d_gene: NA; CDR3aa: CASSDRQISFSGNTIYF; CDR3nt: TGTGCCAGCAGTGACAGACAAATTTCCTTCTCTGGAAACACCATATATTTT
j_gene: TRBJ1-1; abundance: NA; v_gene: TRBV27; d_gene: NA; CDR3aa: CASSLFPPNMNTEAFF; CDR3nt: TGTGCCAGCAGTTTATTCCCTCCCAACATGAACACTGAAGCTTTCTTT
j_gene: TRBJ1-5; abundance: once; v_gene: TRBV2; d_gene: TRBD1; CDR3aa: CASNRDRYQPQHF; CDR3nt: TGTGCCAGCAACCGGGACAGATATCAGCCCCAGCATTTT
j_gene: TRBJ1-6; abundance: few; v_gene: TRBV18; d_gene: NA; CDR3aa: CASSPSEGYGSPLHF; CDR3nt: TGTGCCAGCTCACCAAGTGAGGGGTACGGTTCACCCCTCCACTTT
j_gene: TRBJ2-7; abundance: NA; v_gene: TRBV11-2; d_gene: TRBD1; CDR3aa: CASSRDRAFTYEQYF; CDR3nt: TGTGCCAGCAGCCGAGACAGGGCCTTTACCTACGAGCAGTACTTC
j_gene: TRBJ2-2; abundance: NA; v_gene: TRBV11-2; d_gene: NA; CDR3aa: CASSPVGGRINTGELFF; CDR3nt: TGTGCCAGCAGCCCCGTAGGGGGGAGGATCAACACCGGGGAGCTGTTTTTT
j_gene: TRBJ2-1; abundance: NA; v_gene: TRBV5-5; d_gene: TRBD2; CDR3aa: CASGTSGRDEQFF; CDR3nt: TGTGCCAGCGGGACTAGCGGGAGGGACGAGCAGTTCTTC
j_gene: TRBJ1-3; abundance: medium-sized; v_gene: TRBV11-2; d_gene: TRBD1; CDR3aa: CASSGGQVLHGNTIYF; CDR3nt: TGTGCCAGCAGCGGAGGACAGGTGTTACACGGAAACACCATATATTTT
j_gene: TRBJ2-5; abundance: NA; v_gene: TRBV30; d_gene: TRBD1; CDR3aa: CAAGTGETQYF; CDR3nt: TGTGCCGCCGGGACAGGCGAGACCCAGTACTTC
j_gene: TRBJ2-3; abundance: NA; v_gene: TRBV5-1; d_gene: TRBD2; CDR3aa: CASSRLSGGNTDTQYF; CDR3nt: TGCGCCAGCAGCAGGCTTAGCGGGGGGAACACAGATACGCAGTATTTT
j_gene: TRBJ1-3; abundance: once; v_gene: TRBV5-8; d_gene: TRBD1; CDR3aa: CASSPDRAGNTIYF; CDR3nt: TGTGCCAGCAGCCCGGACAGGGCTGGAAACACCATATATTTT
j_gene: TRBJ1-1; abundance: few; v_gene: TRBV7-9; d_gene: NA; CDR3aa: CASSLAGWMGTEAFF; CDR3nt: TGTGCCAGCAGCTTAGCAGGGTGGATGGGTACTGAAGCTTTCTTT
j_gene: TRBJ2-1; abundance: NA; v_gene: TRBV7-6; d_gene: TRBD2; CDR3aa: CASSLGLPGLAGPYNEQFF; CDR3nt: TGTGCCAGCAGCTTAGGACTGCCGGGACTAGCGGGGCCCTACAATGAGCAGTTCTTC
j_gene: TRBJ1-1; abundance: NA; v_gene: TRBV10-3; d_gene: NA; CDR3aa: CAISDTATKNTEAFF; CDR3nt: TGTGCCATCAGTGATACAGCAACTAAGAACACTGAAGCTTTCTTT
j_gene: TRBJ1-6; abundance: NA; v_gene: TRBV4-1; d_gene: TRBD1; CDR3aa: CASSQGGASTGASYNSPLHF; CDR3nt: TGCGCCAGCAGCCAAGGGGGTGCCTCGACAGGGGCCTCCTATAATTCACCCCTCCACTTT
j_gene: TRBJ1-1; abundance: NA; v_gene: TRBV6-5; d_gene: NA; CDR3aa: CASTGRLNTEAFF; CDR3nt: TGTGCCAGCACTGGCAGGTTAAACACTGAAGCTTTCTTT
j_gene: TRBJ1-5; abundance: NA; v_gene: TRBV21-1; d_gene: NA; CDR3aa: CATRTGGIYSNQPQHF; CDR3nt: TGTGCCACACGGACAGGGGGCATTTATAGCAATCAGCCCCAGCATTTT
j_gene: TRBJ2-5; abundance: NA; v_gene: TRBV11-2; d_gene: NA; CDR3aa: CASSLDHSAQYF; CDR3nt: TGTGCCAGCAGCTTAGATCATTCGGCCCAGTACTTC
j_gene: TRBJ2-3; abundance: NA; v_gene: TRBV12-1; d_gene: NA; CDR3aa: CASSSKTSGYTDTQYF; CDR3nt: TGTGCCAGCAGCTCTAAGACTAGCGGCTACACAGATACGCAGTATTTT
j_gene: TRBJ2-7; abundance: few; v_gene: TRBV6-1; d_gene: NA; CDR3aa: CASSEGEGASYEQYF; CDR3nt: TGTGCCAGCAGTGAAGGGGAGGGGGCCTCCTACGAGCAGTACTTC
j_gene: TRBJ1-2; abundance: NA; v_gene: TRBV5-6; d_gene: NA; CDR3aa: CASSLDGTNYGYTF; CDR3nt: TGTGCCAGCAGCTTGGACGGAACTAACTATGGCTACACCTTC
j_gene: TRBJ2-2; abundance: few; v_gene: TRBV6-5; d_gene: NA; CDR3aa: CAILRAANTGELFF; CDR3nt: TGTGCCATCCTTAGGGCGGCGAACACCGGGGAGCTGTTTTTT
j_gene: TRBJ2-6; abundance: NA; v_gene: TRBV6-4; d_gene: NA; CDR3aa: CASSDSQGGANVLTF; CDR3nt: TGTGCCAGCAGTGACTCCCAGGGTGGGGCCAACGTCCTGACTTTC
j_gene: TRBJ1-2; abundance: NA; v_gene: TRBV6-6; d_gene: NA; CDR3aa: CASSPQGWNGYTF; CDR3nt: TGTGCCAGCAGTCCACAGGGATGGAATGGCTACACCTTC
j_gene: TRBJ2-1; abundance: NA; v_gene: TRBV9; d_gene: TRBD2; CDR3aa: CASSPIAGVTNEQFF; CDR3nt: TGTGCCAGCAGCCCCATAGCGGGAGTGACGAATGAGCAGTTCTTC
j_gene: TRBJ2-1; abundance: NA; v_gene: TRBV7-2; d_gene: TRBD2; CDR3aa: CASSLDGRQTSGRKQFF; CDR3nt: TGTGCCAGCAGCTTAGACGGACGGCAGACTAGCGGGAGGAAACAGTTCTTC
j_gene: TRBJ2-2; abundance: once; v_gene: TRBV2; d_gene: TRBD1; CDR3aa: CASTLPGQGRNTGELFF; CDR3nt: TGTGCCAGCACTTTACCAGGACAGGGGCGAAACACCGGGGAGCTGTTTTTT
j_gene: TRBJ2-3; abundance: NA; v_gene: TRBV15; d_gene: NA; CDR3aa: CATSHDSPPRTDTQYF; CDR3nt: TGTGCCACCAGCCACGACTCCCCACCCAGAACAGATACGCAGTATTTT
j_gene: TRBJ2-7; abundance: NA; v_gene: TRBV6-5; d_gene: TRBD1; CDR3aa: CASRLGQGVHEQYF; CDR3nt: TGTGCCAGCAGACTAGGACAGGGAGTCCACGAGCAGTACTTC
j_gene: TRBJ1-5; abundance: few; v_gene: TRBV2; d_gene: NA; CDR3aa: CASSEAGFLAVSNQPQHF; CDR3nt: TGTGCCAGCAGTGAAGCCGGATTTTTGGCGGTAAGCAATCAGCCCCAGCATTTT
j_gene: TRBJ2-6; abundance: NA; v_gene: TRBV5-1; d_gene: NA; CDR3aa: CASWVIRFTKSGNVLTF; CDR3nt: TGCGCCAGCTGGGTGATACGGTTCACAAAGTCGGGCAACGTCCTGACTTTC
j_gene: TRBJ1-5; abundance: NA; v_gene: TRBV18; d_gene: NA; CDR3aa: CASSPQGFNQPQHF; CDR3nt: TGTGCCAGCTCCCCACAGGGTTTTAATCAGCCCCAGCATTTT
j_gene: TRBJ1-4; abundance: NA; v_gene: TRBV29-1; d_gene: TRBD1; CDR3aa: CSAQQGANEKLFF; CDR3nt: TGCAGCGCCCAACAGGGGGCTAATGAAAAACTGTTTTTT
j_gene: TRBJ2-2; abundance: NA; v_gene: TRBV10-1; d_gene: NA; CDR3aa: CASSPRKGARDTGELFF; CDR3nt: TGCGCCAGCAGTCCGAGAAAAGGGGCGCGGGACACCGGGGAGCTGTTTTTT
j_gene: TRBJ1-2; abundance: few; v_gene: TRBV2; d_gene: NA; CDR3aa: CATPPLPDSPYGYTF; CDR3nt: TGTGCCACGCCCCCACTTCCTGACAGCCCCTATGGCTACACCTTC
j_gene: TRBJ2-2; abundance: NA; v_gene: TRBV5-1; d_gene: TRBD2; CDR3aa: CASSFSSGGPNTGELFF; CDR3nt: TGCGCCAGCAGCTTTTCTAGCGGGGGACCGAACACCGGGGAGCTGTTTTTT
j_gene: TRBJ2-3; abundance: NA; v_gene: TRBV4-1; d_gene: TRBD2; CDR3aa: CASSQGSWRELTDTQYF; CDR3nt: TGCGCCAGCAGCCAAGGTTCTTGGCGGGAGTTGACAGATACGCAGTATTTT
j_gene: TRBJ2-7; abundance: NA; v_gene: TRBV19; d_gene: TRBD1; CDR3aa: CASSIDRDYEQYF; CDR3nt: TGTGCCAGTAGTATTGACAGGGACTACGAGCAGTACTTC
j_gene: TRBJ2-7; abundance: NA; v_gene: TRBV7-9; d_gene: TRBD2; CDR3aa: CASSLSLAGDEQYF; CDR3nt: TGTGCCAGCAGCTTATCCCTAGCGGGCGACGAGCAGTACTTC
j_gene: TRBJ2-1; abundance: NA; v_gene: TRBV9; d_gene: TRBD2; CDR3aa: CASSASSGGFSYNEQFF; CDR3nt: TGTGCCAGCAGCGCTTCTAGCGGGGGGTTCTCCTACAATGAGCAGTTCTTC
j_gene: TRBJ2-3; abundance: NA; v_gene: TRBV6-1; d_gene: NA; CDR3aa: CASSEYLADTQYF; CDR3nt: TGTGCCAGCAGTGAATACCTAGCAGATACGCAGTATTTT
j_gene: TRBJ2-5; abundance: NA; v_gene: TRBV6-1; d_gene: NA; CDR3aa: CASSESRWGAGETQYF; CDR3nt: TGTGCCAGCAGCGAATCACGGTGGGGGGCAGGGGAGACCCAGTACTTC
j_gene: TRBJ1-6; abundance: NA; v_gene: TRBV2; d_gene: NA; CDR3aa: CASRGENSPLHF; CDR3nt: TGTGCCAGCAGGGGGGAGAATTCACCCCTCCACTTT
j_gene: TRBJ1-1; abundance: NA; v_gene: TRBV11-2; d_gene: NA; CDR3aa: CASRDLGAGEAFF; CDR3nt: TGTGCCAGCAGGGACTTGGGTGCTGGCGAAGCTTTCTTT
j_gene: TRBJ2-5; abundance: few; v_gene: TRBV11-2; d_gene: TRBD1; CDR3aa: CASSLDWVGTAQETQYF; CDR3nt: TGTGCCAGCAGCTTAGATTGGGTTGGGACAGCACAAGAGACCCAGTACTTC
j_gene: TRBJ1-6; abundance: NA; v_gene: TRBV11-2; d_gene: TRBD1; CDR3aa: CASSLETGLSPLHF; CDR3nt: TGTGCCAGCAGCTTAGAGACAGGGCTTTCACCCCTCCACTTT
j_gene: TRBJ2-3; abundance: few; v_gene: TRBV13; d_gene: NA; CDR3aa: CASSPGYGAGSDTQYF; CDR3nt: TGTGCCAGCAGCCCAGGGTACGGGGCGGGGTCAGATACGCAGTATTTT
j_gene: TRBJ2-7; abundance: NA; v_gene: TRBV14; d_gene: NA; CDR3aa: CASSQVTRYEQYF; CDR3nt: TGTGCCAGCAGCCAAGTGACACGTTACGAGCAGTACTTC
j_gene: TRBJ2-1; abundance: NA; v_gene: TRBV28; d_gene: TRBD2; CDR3aa: CASNPPVAGGYEQFF; CDR3nt: TGTGCCAGCAACCCCCCCGTTGCGGGAGGGTATGAGCAGTTCTTC
j_gene: TRBJ2-7; abundance: few; v_gene: TRBV5-1; d_gene: NA; CDR3aa: CASSVQWSGEQYF; CDR3nt: TGCGCCAGCAGCGTACAGTGGTCGGGGGAGCAGTACTTC
j_gene: TRBJ2-5; abundance: NA; v_gene: TRBV2; d_gene: TRBD2; CDR3aa: CASRSGLAGGETQYF; CDR3nt: TGTGCCAGCAGAAGCGGACTAGCGGGAGGGGAGACCCAGTACTTC
j_gene: TRBJ2-4; abundance: NA; v_gene: TRBV24-1; d_gene: NA; CDR3aa: CATSDARDTQNIQYF; CDR3nt: TGTGCCACCAGTGATGCCCGGGACACTCAAAACATTCAGTACTTC
j_gene: TRBJ2-3; abundance: NA; v_gene: TRBV30; d_gene: NA; CDR3aa: CAWKAGYSTDTQYF; CDR3nt: TGTGCCTGGAAGGCAGGGTACAGCACAGATACGCAGTATTTT